The sequence of this T cell receptor (beta chain) was determined in a study of regulatory T cells in long-lasting Graves disease (dated by TCRdb to the early 2020s). For context, the study as a whole: Newly diagnosed Graves' disease patients had taken antithyroid drugs for less than 3 months. The study was registered as a clinical trial and conducted in China. A total of about 33 samples underwent TCR sequencing: some 13 from persistent and approximately 20 from newly diagnosed Graves' disease patients. Persistent Graves' disease patients were compared with newly diagnosed Graves' disease patients by peripheral blood TCR sequencing and RNA sequencing.

On the study overall, not on this receptor specifically: The authors noted that the small sample size was a limitation that may lower accuracy. Patients with persistent disease shared more public clonotypes (about 2,900) than newly diagnosed patients did (approximately 970). Persistent disease showed preferential use of TRBV28, TRBJ1-2 and TRBJ2-5, whereas newly diagnosed disease favored TRBV20-1 and TRBJ2-1. Compared with newly diagnosed patients, patients with persistent Graves' disease had lower TCR Shannon entropy and fewer highly expanded clones, which suggests clonal expansion. Only the TCR beta chain was sequenced and analyzed. Because the primary lesion, thyroid tissue, could not be accessed, the study looked at peripheral blood alone.

At the junction V is shortened by 0 bases and J by 2 bases, with 15 bases in between. The CDR3 runs 16 amino acids, cysteine and phenylalanine included. The read is trimmed to its CDR3 DNA, 48 bases read in frame from base 1. Taken from the germline V gene (reference sequence), the CDR1 and CDR2 loops are DFQATT and SNEGSKA. On this clonotype itself: No cognate antigen has been identified for it. Base qualities are not provided; no much larger clone lies one nucleotide away.

The sample's time point label is to be understood as: newly diagnosed GD, antithyroid drugs for less than 3 months. For both TCR sequencing and RNA sequencing, RNA was extracted from PBMCs in TRIzol. The diagnosis of Graves' disease followed American Thyroid Association guidelines. Patients were recruited from an endocrinology department in Xi'an, China. Each patient gave approximately 8.8 milliliters of peripheral blood, collected in an EDTA anticoagulant tube. Ficoll Paque Plus density gradient separation was used to isolate PBMCs, and no further T cell sorting was performed. RNA quality was checked with an Agilent 2100 Bioanalyzer and agarose gel, and concentration with a NanoDrop 2000. The method behind the library was multiplex PCR. TCRdb lists the instrument as Illumina HiSeq 4000. TCR beta libraries were built with iRepertoire HTBI primers and Arm-PCR amplification of CDR3 regions. Before sequencing, the PCR products underwent gel purification. From the authors' description of their analysis: A total of fewer than 70 TRBV and 14 TRBJ segments were identified across samples and were used for gene usage analysis of CDR3 amino acid clonotypes. Filtered high-quality paired reads were merged into contigs using COPE and FqMerger. BLAST was used to align contigs to IMGT TRBV, TRBD and TRBJ reference genes, with CDR3 defined following IMGT. Any clonotype with a frequency above 0.1% was counted as a highly expanded clone. Shannon entropy was used to measure repertoire diversity, and the Gini coefficient was used to measure V-J evenness. Clonotypes shared by more than one individual were considered public. TCRdb reprocessing: public reads trimmed at Q25 with fastp, clones called with MiXCR, in-frame beta chains kept. A single entry per CDR3 protein holds the most common genes and DNA from its merged rows. These V and J calls rely on TCRdb rather than the paper's analysis. This sample comprises over 350,000 distinct CDR3 sequences, over 12% of them detected only once. About 8.2% of the sample rests with the top ten.

The same specimen was also included in a second study, on T cells in Graves' hyperthyroidism and ophthalmopathy. That second publication adds: Stable Graves' hyperthyroidism was defined as no progression to ophthalmopathy during 18 months of follow-up. The hyperthyroidism patients were between 18 and 65 years old and newly diagnosed, with a disease duration of less than 2 months. Patients with uncontrolled infections, other autoimmune diseases, pregnancy or lactation were excluded. Diagnoses were based on clinical symptoms, serum thyroxine and TRAb, thyroid ultrasound and orbital computed tomography. A first-round RT-PCR of the TCR CDR3 used the HTBI primer set with the Qiagen OneStep RT-PCR kit. Most expanded thyroid clonotypes (frequency above 0.001) were also detected in blood, a finding suggesting that blood repertoires may reflect thyroid immune responses. Ophthalmopathy was separated from stable hyperthyroidism by a 13 V-J signature model, with around 90% sensitivity and roughly 81% specificity obtained in cross-validation and 80%/75% obtained in testing. During validation, the model predicted progression to ophthalmopathy a median of about 6.5 months ahead of onset, with around 71% sensitivity and 72.22% specificity. TCR V-J signatures able to tell the groups apart were searched for in a discovery cohort of 100 patients, of whom fewer than 45 had Graves' ophthalmopathy and about 55 had stable Graves' hyperthyroidism. An independent validation cohort of around 20 hyperthyroidism patients and some 15 patients who later progressed to ophthalmopathy tested prospective prediction of ophthalmopathy. The approximately 90 discovery patients were divided at random into training and test sets in a 7:3 ratio. Thyroid tissue and blood T-cell repertoires from six or seven Graves' hyperthyroidism patients were also compared in the study. Once sampling was done, hyperthyroidism patients were given methimazole at a starting dose of 30 mg daily, whereas ophthalmopathy patients were given high-dose intravenous methylprednisolone. Libraries were constructed in a second round of multiplex PCR, after which size selection and purification were performed. Libraries were sequenced paired-end with 100 bp reads on an Illumina HiSeq2000. SOAPnuke was used to process the raw data, throwing out any read that contained adapters or uncalled bases, had a mean Phred below 15, or lacked an exact constant-primer or identifier match. COPE v1.2.5 was used to merge high-quality paired reads, and clonotypes were defined as unique nucleotide sequences. MiTCR v1.1 was used to align the clonotypes against IMGT TRBV, TRBD and TRBJ reference segments. The analysis included only V-J combinations with a frequency above 0.0001, which together covered approximately 99% of the repertoires. The TCS score was defined as F50 (clonal expansion) divided by E x V (chaos), with BLOSUM62-based TCRdist calculated between CDR3 peptides within each V-J. Welch's t-statistics and random forest reduced roughly 540 V-J features to 10 to 15, which were used in a naive Bayes classifier (R e1071). Sample size was not statistically predetermined, and blinding of investigators to group allocation was not performed. TCR Vbeta CDR3 sequencing of 130 to 150 peripheral blood samples (over 40 ophthalmopathy, 75 to 85 hyperthyroidism and roughly 17 progressor patients) is reported in the paper.

The sequence came from a woman aged 40 to 55 with Graves disease. Donor details come from another sample of the same person, matched by shared clones. The sample was peripheral blood mononuclear cells (PBMCs), taken at new diagnosis, from a patient treated with antithyroid drugs. The chain joins TRBV20-1 to TRBJ2-3; the D gene remains uncertain. This receptor has the CDR3 CSARDQWASLTDTQYF. In nucleotides, the sequence is TGCAGTGCTAGAGATCAATGGGCCAGCCTCACAGATACGCAGTATTTT.